What follows are 30 T cell receptor beta chains derived from one specimen sequenced in a study of blood T cell repertoires in COVID-19. TCRdb's table, derived via immunoSEQ multiplex PCR, lists solely in-frame clones and lacks some. The sample consists of around 270,000 clones, around 87% of them appearing once. The sequenced sample was peripheral blood. The receptors here all came from a woman in her forties or fifties with acute or convalescent COVID-19.

The rearrangement uses TRBV25-1 and TRBJ2-1, with 7 bases matching TRBD2. The length of the CDR3 is 15 residues. The ends lost 1 base at V and 9 bases at J; junction bases unmatched: 9. Germline V gene data show CDR1 as MGHDK and CDR2 as SYGVNS. CDR3 DNA: TGTGCCAGCAGTGAATCCGGCGGGAGAACGGCTGAGCAGTTCTTC. Its protein product is CASSESGGRTAEQFF.

The chain carries TRBV2 and TRBJ2-1; D gene ambiguous. The V end was cut by 1 base, the J end by 9 bases, with 16 bases between. This CDR3 has 15 residues. Germline V gene sequence: CDR1 SNHLY, CDR2 FYNNEI. CDR3 in DNA: TGTGCCAGCAGTGAAGGTCTAGTTGATTTCGGTGAGCAGTTCTTC. Its translation is CASSEGLVDFGEQFF.

Here the CDR3 DNA reads TGTGCCAGCAGACAGGTCTCTGGAAACACCATATATTTT. This gives the protein CASRQVSGNTIYF. The V and J genes are TRBV28 and TRBJ1-3, with TRBD1 as a possible D gene (5 bases). Germline CDR1 MDHEN, CDR2 SYDVKM. The CDR3 is made up of 13 amino acids. Trimming pared 6 bases from V and 0 bases from J, leaving 6 bases between.

The CDR3 DNA is TGTGCCAGCAGCTTAATACCCGGGGGGAGTGAGCAGTTCTTC. This gives the protein CASSLIPGGSEQFF. The rearrangement joins TRBV7-3 to TRBJ2-1, with 7 bases aligning to TRBD2. The CDR3 sequence is 14 residues long. The ends lost 1 base at V and 9 bases at J; junction bases unmatched: 6. Germline CDR1 SGHTA, CDR2 FQGTGA.

The genes are TRBV15 and TRBJ1-3; the D gene is possibly TRBD1 (5 bases). The CDR3 is 15 residues long. The V end was cut by 0 bases, the J end by 3 bases, with 9 bases between. The germline CDR1 and CDR2 sequences are LNHNV and YYDKDF (reference sequence). CDR3 nucleotides: TGTGCCACCAGCAGAGACAGGGCGTATGGAAACACCATATATTTT. Protein product: CATSRDRAYGNTIYF.

This sequence joins TRBV9 and TRBJ2-1; 15 nucleotides match TRBD2. This CDR3 contains 15 residues. In germline, CDR1 is SGDLS, CDR2 YYNGEE. The ends lost 4 bases at V and 7 bases at J; junction bases unmatched: 3. The CDR3 DNA reads as TGTGCCAGCAGCAGGACTAGCGGGAGGGCGAATGAGCAGTTCTTC. Its translation: CASSRTSGRANEQFF.

This chain uses TRBV19 with TRBJ1-1; D is unclear. The V end was cut by 4 bases, the J end by 1 base, with 13 bases between. Germline CDR1 and CDR2: LNHDA and SQIVND (reference sequence). The CDR3 loop spans 15 amino acids. The CDR3 region has the DNA TGTGCCAGTAGTAAGGCCGGACTTTGGAACACTGAAGCTTTCTTT. It codes for CASSKAGLWNTEAFF.

The CDR3 coding sequence is TGTGCCAGCAGCCAAGAAACAGGGTGGGAGACCCAGTACTTC. This codes for CASSQETGWETQYF. The V and J genes are TRBV14 and TRBJ2-5; D perhaps matches TRBD1 (6 bases). The CDR3 length is 14 residues. Between the trimmed V and J ends, which lost 0 bases and 5 bases, there was a span of 10 bases. The germline CDR1 and CDR2 sequences are SGHDN and FVKESK.

CDR3 DNA: TGTGCCACCAGTGATTTGTTGAACCGGGACAGGGCATCGCGCGGCTACACCTTC. Its translation is CATSDLLNRDRASRGYTF. V is TRBV24-1 and J is TRBJ1-2; 9 bases align to TRBD1. Per germline, CDR1 KGHDR and CDR2 SFDVKD. The CDR3 has 18 amino acids. The J segment lost 8 bases and the V segment lost 0 bases, leaving 15 bases of the junction unmatched.

The V and J genes are TRBV2 and TRBJ1-5, with D possibly being TRBD1 (5 bases). CDR3 length equals 14 residues. Trimming stripped 3 bases from V and 4 bases from J, with 10 bases between. Germline V lookup: CDR1 SNHLY, CDR2 FYNNEI. The CDR3 is CASSDVGANQPQHF. The CDR3 region has the DNA TGTGCCAGCAGTGACGTTGGGGCTAATCAGCCCCAGCATTTT.

The gene calls are TRBV19 and TRBJ2-1, with 7 bases that match TRBD2. Trimming removed 7 bases from V and 4 bases from J; junction bases left unmatched: 7. From germline, CDR1 is LNHDA and CDR2 SQIVND (reference sequence). The CDR3 contains 14 residues. CDR3 nucleotides: TGTGCCAGTAAAACTAGCGAGATTTACAATGAGCAGTTCTTC. It yields the protein CASKTSEIYNEQFF.

The rearrangement uses TRBV4-1 and TRBJ1-1; TRBD1 agrees at 12 bases. Per the germline V gene, CDR1 is MGHRA and CDR2 is YSYEKL. The length of the CDR3 is 15 residues. The junction had 2 bases not matched to a gene; V was cut back by 4 bases and J by 2 bases. CDR3 DNA: TGCGCCAGCAGCCCGGGACAGGGGGCAAACACTGAAGCTTTCTTT. Residues: CASSPGQGANTEAFF.

V usage is TRBV19 and J usage is TRBJ2-1; 11 nucleotides align to TRBD2. The CDR3 contains 14 residues. Trimming cost V 5 bases and J 5 bases; bases outside gene matches: 2. The V gene's germline CDR1 is LNHDA and CDR2 SQIVND (reference sequence). In DNA form, the CDR3 reads TGTGCCAGTAGTCGGGGACTAGCGGACAATGAGCAGTTCTTC. Its protein product is CASSRGLADNEQFF.

This sequence joins TRBV28 and TRBJ2-7, with D maybe TRBD2 (6 bases). The CDR3 runs to 15 residues. Germline CDR1 is MDHEN and CDR2 is SYDVKM. V was clipped by 6 bases and J by 2 bases, with 17 bases between them. The DNA of the CDR3 is TGTGCCAGCAGGCTGGGACTGGGTAGGACCTACGAGCAGTACTTC. As protein: CASRLGLGRTYEQYF.

In this sample, this clone turned up once. The chain links TRBV5-1 to TRBJ2-7, with a weak D call TRBD1 (5 bases). Between the trimmed V and J ends, which lost 5 bases and 2 bases, there was a span of 14 bases. The CDR3 contains 14 residues. Germline-derived CDR1 and CDR2 are SGHRS and YFSETQ. CDR3 sequence: CASRTDRLTYEQYF. The CDR3 DNA reads TGCGCCAGCAGGACAGACAGATTAACCTACGAGCAGTACTTC. The full variable domain, its missing parts supplied by reference TRBV5-1 and TRBJ2-7, is KAGVTQTPRYLIKTRGQQVTLSCSPISGHRSVSWYQQTPGQGLQFLFEYFSETQRNKGNFPGRFSGRQFSNSRSEMNVSTLELGDSALYLCASRTDRLTYEQYFGPGTRLTVT.

V and J are TRBV9 and TRBJ2-3, with 7 positions matching TRBD1. V was pared by 2 bases and J by 3 bases, with 9 bases of the junction left unmatched. CDR1 SGDLS and CDR2 YYNGEE come from the germline V gene. CDR3 length equals 16 residues. The CDR3 region is CASSVLGQPLTDTQYF. The CDR3 DNA reads TGTGCCAGCAGCGTTCTGGGACAGCCTTTGACAGATACGCAGTATTTT.

The chain links TRBV5-1 to TRBJ2-7; 10 bases line up with TRBD2. With 5 bases clipped from V and 0 bases from J, the junction kept 5 bases outside the gene matches. There are 15 residues in the CDR3. The V gene's germline CDR1 is SGHRS and CDR2 YFSETQ. The CDR3 reads CASRAGLAYSYEQYF. The CDR3, as DNA: TGCGCCAGCAGGGCGGGACTAGCGTACTCCTACGAGCAGTACTTC. The full variable domain, in which reference TRBV5-1 and TRBJ2-7 provide the parts outside the CDR3, is KAGVTQTPRYLIKTRGQQVTLSCSPISGHRSVSWYQQTPGQGLQFLFEYFSETQRNKGNFPGRFSGRQFSNSRSEMNVSTLELGDSALYLCASRAGLAYSYEQYFGPGTRLTVT.

This clone was recorded once. The V and J genes are TRBV5-1 and TRBJ2-2; 10 nucleotides line up with TRBD1. The J segment lost 4 bases and the V segment lost 4 bases, leaving 7 bases of the junction unmatched. The CDR3 sequence is 16 residues long. In germline, CDR1 is SGHRS, CDR2 YFSETQ. CDR3 sequence: CASSAAGTGVTGELFF. The CDR3 nucleotides read TGCGCCAGCAGCGCCGCCGGGACAGGGGTCACCGGGGAGCTGTTTTTT.

This chain uses TRBV5-1 with TRBJ2-5, with 8 nucleotides matching TRBD1. The ends lost 4 bases at V and 5 bases at J; junction bases unmatched: 7. The CDR3 totals 14 residues. Germline CDR1 reads SGHRS; CDR2 reads YFSETQ. This CDR3 reads CASSGQGARETQYF. CDR3 DNA: TGCGCCAGCAGCGGTCAGGGGGCGCGGGAGACCCAGTACTTC.

This chain links TRBV28 with TRBJ2-2; the D is unclear. CDR1 is MDHEN and CDR2 is SYDVKM in the germline V gene. V was cut by 6 bases and J by 4 bases, with 9 bases left in between. CDR3 length: 13 residues. CDR3 coding DNA: TGTGCCAGCAGCAAGCCCTCCACCGGGGAGCTGTTTTTT. It translates to CASSKPSTGELFF.

CDR3 nucleotide sequence: TGTGCCAGCAGCTACCCAACAGGGGAAGAGACCCAGTACTTC. Translation: CASSYPTGEETQYF. The genes are TRBV7-2 and TRBJ2-5, with 7 nucleotides matching TRBD1. The CDR3 totals 14 residues. Germline loops: CDR1 SGHTA, CDR2 FQGNSA. Trimming at V came to 4 bases and at J to 3 bases, leaving 5 bases not matched to a gene. Full variable domain (outside the CDR3, taken from reference TRBV7-2 and TRBJ2-5): GAGVSQSPSNKVTEKGKDVELRCDPISGHTALYWYRQSLGQGLEFLIYFQGNSAPDKSGLPSDRFSAERTGGSVSTLTIQRTQQEDSAVYLCASSYPTGEETQYFGPGTRLLVL.

This chain connects TRBV5-1 to TRBJ2-2; the match to TRBD2 covers 8 bases. V shed 4 bases and J 1 base; nucleotides not matched to a gene: 6. This CDR3 comprises 16 residues. Germline V lookup: CDR1 SGHRS, CDR2 YFSETQ. CDR3 amino acids: CASSQGLAGNTGELFF. The CDR3, as DNA: TGCGCCAGCAGCCAGGGCCTAGCGGGGAACACCGGGGAGCTGTTTTTT.

The J gene is TRBJ2-6, the V gene TRBV7-2; D is possibly TRBD1 (5 bases). The V gene's germline CDR1 is SGHTA and CDR2 FQGNSA. V gave up 1 base and J gave up 2 bases, with 12 bases separating them. The CDR3 totals 17 residues. CDR3 loop: CASSLGRAIAGANVLTF. The CDR3, as DNA: TGTGCCAGCAGCTTAGGCAGGGCCATCGCTGGGGCCAACGTCCTGACTTTC.

The chain couples TRBV7-2 to TRBJ1-1, with D tentatively TRBD1 (6 bases). The CDR3 runs to 14 residues. CDR1 is SGHTA and CDR2 is FQGNSA in the germline V gene. The V end was cut by 5 bases, the J end by 2 bases, with 12 bases between. DNA of the CDR3: TGTGCCAGCAGCCCAGGGACACTAAACACTGAAGCTTTCTTT. It yields the protein CASSPGTLNTEAFF.

This clone has a single count. The rearrangement joins TRBV7-3 to TRBJ2-1; D gene uncertain. Germline V gene data show CDR1 as SGHTA and CDR2 as FQGTGA. V was clipped by 4 bases and J by 6 bases, with 10 bases between them. The CDR3 consists of 13 residues. CDR3 sequence (DNA): TGTGCCAGCAGCTACCCCTTGAGCAATGAGCAGTTCTTC. Translation gives CASSYPLSNEQFF.

The chain employs TRBV20-1 and TRBJ1-6, with D tentatively TRBD1 (5 bases). The germline gives CDR1 DFQATT, CDR2 SNEGSKA (reference sequence). Between the trimmed V and J ends, which lost 3 bases and 7 bases, there was a span of 13 bases. The CDR3 has 14 amino acids. CDR3 DNA sequence: TGCAGTGCTAGTCGAGACAGTTCGAATTCACCCCTCCACTTT. Its protein is CSASRDSSNSPLHF.

In nucleotides, the CDR3 is TGTGCCAGCAGCTTGGGACAACGGATAACCTCCGGGGAGCTGTTTTTT. Its translation: CASSLGQRITSGELFF. The V call is TRBV5-4, the J call TRBJ2-2; D remains ambiguous. Germline V lookup: CDR1 SGHNT, CDR2 YYREEE (reference sequence). Trimming removed 0 bases at V and 6 bases at J, with 15 bases between. The CDR3 is 16 residues long.

J is TRBJ1-3 and V is TRBV4-1; no clear D. Between the trimmed V and J ends, which lost 0 bases and 4 bases, there was a span of 10 bases. The CDR3 has 15 amino acids. Germline V gene sequence: CDR1 MGHRA, CDR2 YSYEKL. The CDR3 loop reads CASSQEVPAGNTIYF. The DNA for the CDR3 is TGCGCCAGCAGCCAAGAGGTCCCTGCGGGAAACACCATATATTTT.

This clone was observed a handful of times. The chain uses TRBV2 and TRBJ2-1; TRBD1 is a possible D gene (6 bases). Germline V CDR1 and CDR2: SNHLY, FYNNEI. The ends were cut back, 7 bases at V and 3 bases at J, with 10 bases in the middle. The CDR3 totals 13 residues. In nucleotides, the CDR3 is TGTGCCAGCACGGACAGAGTCTACAATGAGCAGTTCTTC. It is translated as CASTDRVYNEQFF. Full variable domain (rest looked up from reference TRBV2 and TRBJ2-1): EPEVTQTPSHQVTQMGQEVILRCVPISNHLYFYWYRQILGQKVEFLVSFYNNEISEKSEIFDDQFSVERPDGSNFTLKIRSTKLEDSAMYFCASTDRVYNEQFFGPGTRLTVL.

The chain carries TRBV28 and TRBJ2-3; D gene ambiguous. CDR1 and CDR2 (germline): MDHEN, SYDVKM. This CDR3 contains 13 residues. V lost 5 bases and J lost 0, with 6 bases in between. CDR3 in amino acids: CASSTVSTDTQYF. The DNA of the CDR3 is TGTGCCAGCAGTACAGTTAGCACAGATACGCAGTATTTT.